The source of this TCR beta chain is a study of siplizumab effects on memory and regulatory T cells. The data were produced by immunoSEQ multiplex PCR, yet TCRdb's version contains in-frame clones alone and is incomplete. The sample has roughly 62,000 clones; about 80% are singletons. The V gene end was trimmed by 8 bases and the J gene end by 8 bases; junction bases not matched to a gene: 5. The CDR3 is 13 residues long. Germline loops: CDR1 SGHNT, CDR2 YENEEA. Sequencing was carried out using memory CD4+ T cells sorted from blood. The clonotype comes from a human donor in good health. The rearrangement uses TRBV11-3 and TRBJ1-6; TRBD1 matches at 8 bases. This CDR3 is CASSSDRDSPLHF. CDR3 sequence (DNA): TGTGCCAGCTCCTCGGACAGGGATTCACCCCTCCACTTT.